This T cell receptor beta chain was documented in a study of vaccination effects on CD4 cells after COVID-19. Viral peptide pool expansion of antigen-specific CD4+ T cells preceded sequencing in the ViraFEST assay. Researchers isolated CD4+ T cells once 9 to 11 days of culture had elapsed. The vaccine given was either BNT162b2 or mRNA-1273, in two doses. Cultures got half-medium changes with IL-2 on days 3 and 7. Regarding the study as a whole: Marked clonal contraction of infection- and vaccine-induced clones was seen late after vaccination.

Assay used: immunoSEQ multiplex PCR; TCRdb lists only in-frame clones, some missing. The sample yields about 72,000 clones, over 70% seen once. Of note for this clone: What it binds is not known.

Germline-derived CDR1 and CDR2 are MNHEY and SVGEGT. Trimming took off 2 bases at V and 2 bases at J, with 10 bases between the two ends. The CDR3 contains 15 residues. Specimen: CD4+ T cells from PBMCs cultured with HCoV-229E spike peptides, collected after COVID-19 vaccination. The chain employs TRBV6-2 or TRBV6-3 and TRBJ1-5; tentative D call: TRBD1 (5 bases). The receptor was derived from a human donor who received a COVID-19 vaccine. CDR3 coding DNA: TGTGCCAGCAGTTACGGGGGGGGAGGCAATCAGCCCCAGCATTTT. It specifies CASSYGGGGNQPQHF.